Detailed here is one TCR beta chain. The target antigen is unknown. V lost 9 bases, J lost 7 bases, and 17 bases lay in between. The CDR3 covers 13 residues. The V gene's germline CDR1 is SGDLS and CDR2 YYNGEE. The sample belongs to a study of blood T cells in healthy people across ages. Through a sample-barcoded 5' primer and a J-beta primer mix, a second PCR was run for roughly 6 to 11 cycles. Via MiXCR, TCRdb re-called the 5' RACE reads, giving one row per CDR3 protein. The profile shows around 1.5 million distinct CDR3 sequences, 59% of them singletons. Overall study findings and caveats: For the donors, CMV status was unknown and possibly confounded expanded clonotype changes.

The V call is TRBV9, the J call TRBJ2-1; D possibly matches TRBD1 or TRBD2 (5 bases each). The clonotype comes from a man between 18 and 29 years old in good health. Specimen: blood. The CDR3 reads CATSWGPGNEQFF. The CDR3 region has the DNA TGTGCCACATCTTGGGGACCGGGGAATGAGCAGTTCTTC.